This T cell receptor beta chain was obtained from a study of cytomegalovirus exposure and HLA in healthy donors. The study's findings and limits: In a later analysis, most CMV-associated TCR beta chains appeared HLA-restricted.

As concerns this clone: Antigen: not known.

The primer mix had 60 Vbeta and 13 Jbeta primers. Measured with immunoSEQ multiplex PCR; TCRdb has only the in-frame clones, and not every one. The sample spans 200,000 to 250,000 clones; the ten largest clones claim around 0.95%. With 2 bases clipped from V and 0 bases from J, the junction kept 1 base outside the gene matches. Germline-derived CDR1 and CDR2 are WNHNN and SYGVQD (reference sequence). The length of the CDR3 is 14 residues. The chain has TRBV10-1 and TRBJ2-7; 7 nucleotides line up with TRBD1. The sequence was collected from a woman in her twenties or thirties in good health and CMV-seropositive. Sequencing was carried out using PBMCs. The DNA of the CDR3 is TGCGCCAGCAGTGAGGGGACAGCCTCCTACGAGCAGTACTTC. Protein: CASSEGTASYEQYF.